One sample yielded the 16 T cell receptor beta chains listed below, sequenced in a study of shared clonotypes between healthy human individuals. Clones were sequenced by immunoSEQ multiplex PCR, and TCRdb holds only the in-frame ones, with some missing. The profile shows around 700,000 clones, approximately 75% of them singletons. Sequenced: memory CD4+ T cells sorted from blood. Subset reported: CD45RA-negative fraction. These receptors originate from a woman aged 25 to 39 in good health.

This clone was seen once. The CDR3 nucleotides read TGTGCCAGCAGCGCCTGGGACTTCAAAGAGACCCAGTACTTC. Translating it yields CASSAWDFKETQYF. This rearrangement joins TRBV6-1 to TRBJ2-5; possible D gene TRBD2, 6 bases. The CDR3 totals 14 residues. V lost 6 bases, J lost 3 bases, and 14 bases lay in between. Germline-derived CDR1 and CDR2 are MNHNS and SASEGT.

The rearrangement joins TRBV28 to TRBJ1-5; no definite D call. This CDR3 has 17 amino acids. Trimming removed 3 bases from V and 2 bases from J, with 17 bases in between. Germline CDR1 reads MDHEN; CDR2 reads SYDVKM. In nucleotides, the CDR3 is TGTGCCAGCAGTTTCCGGGCCGGTTACGGGGGCAATCAGCCCCAGCATTTT. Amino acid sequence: CASSFRAGYGGNQPQHF.

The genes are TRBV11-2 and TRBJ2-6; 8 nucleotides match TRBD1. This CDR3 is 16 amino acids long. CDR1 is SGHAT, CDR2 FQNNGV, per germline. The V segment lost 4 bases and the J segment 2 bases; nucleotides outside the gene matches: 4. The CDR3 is CASSSQGAAGANVLTF. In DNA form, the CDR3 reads TGTGCCAGCAGCTCTCAGGGGGCAGCTGGGGCCAACGTCCTGACTTTC.

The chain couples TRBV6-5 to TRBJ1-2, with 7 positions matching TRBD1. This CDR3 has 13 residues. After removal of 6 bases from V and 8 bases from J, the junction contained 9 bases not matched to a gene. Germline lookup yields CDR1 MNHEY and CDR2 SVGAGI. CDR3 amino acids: CASRADRASGYTF. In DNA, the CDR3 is TGTGCCAGCAGGGCTGACAGGGCGAGCGGCTACACCTTC.

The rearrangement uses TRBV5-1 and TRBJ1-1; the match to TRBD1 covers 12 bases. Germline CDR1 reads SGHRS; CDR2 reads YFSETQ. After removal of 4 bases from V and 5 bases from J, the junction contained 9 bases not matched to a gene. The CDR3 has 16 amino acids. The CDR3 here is CASSEPGQGARTEAFF. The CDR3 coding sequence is TGCGCCAGCAGCGAACCGGGACAGGGGGCGAGGACTGAAGCTTTCTTT.

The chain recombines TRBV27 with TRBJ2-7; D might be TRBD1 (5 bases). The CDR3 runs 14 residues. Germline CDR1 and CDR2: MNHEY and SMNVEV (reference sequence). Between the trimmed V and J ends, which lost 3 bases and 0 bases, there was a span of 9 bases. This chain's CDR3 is CASSLKDTSYEQYF. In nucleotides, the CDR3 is TGTGCCAGCAGTTTGAAGGACACCTCCTACGAGCAGTACTTC.

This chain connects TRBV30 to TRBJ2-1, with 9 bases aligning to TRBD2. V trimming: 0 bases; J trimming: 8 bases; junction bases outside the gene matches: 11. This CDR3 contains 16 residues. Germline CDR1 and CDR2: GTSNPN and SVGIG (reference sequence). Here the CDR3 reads CAWSVFGLANIDEQFF. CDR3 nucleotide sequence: TGTGCCTGGAGTGTTTTTGGACTAGCGAATATCGATGAGCAGTTCTTC.

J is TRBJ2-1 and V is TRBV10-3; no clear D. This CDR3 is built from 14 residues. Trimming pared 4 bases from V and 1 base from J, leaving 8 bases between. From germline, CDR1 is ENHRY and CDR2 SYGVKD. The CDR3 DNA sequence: TGTGCCATCAGTGGGGCGGTTTCCTACAATGAGCAGTTCTTC. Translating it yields CAISGAVSYNEQFF.

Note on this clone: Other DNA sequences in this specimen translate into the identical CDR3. The CDR3 protein is CASSPTGDYGYTF. The CDR3 region has the DNA TGTGCCAGCAGTCCCACAGGAGACTATGGCTACACCTTC. This chain links TRBV6-6 with TRBJ1-2; maybe TRBD1 (5 bases). With 5 bases removed from V and 3 bases from J, the gap between germline ends came to 10 bases. Germline lookup yields CDR1 MNHNY and CDR2 SVGAGI (reference sequence). The CDR3 has 13 residues.

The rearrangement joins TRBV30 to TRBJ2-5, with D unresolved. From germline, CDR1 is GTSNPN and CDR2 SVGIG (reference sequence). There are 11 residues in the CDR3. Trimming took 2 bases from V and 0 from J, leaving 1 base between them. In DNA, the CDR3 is TGTGCCTGGAGTTACCAAGAGACCCAGTACTTC. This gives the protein CAWSYQETQYF. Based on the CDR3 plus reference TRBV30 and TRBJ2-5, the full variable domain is SQTIHQWPATLVQPVGSPLSLECTVEGTSNPNLYWYRQAAGRGLQLLFYSVGIGQISSEVPQNLSASRPQDRQFILSSKKLLLSDSGFYLCAWSYQETQYFGPGTRLLVL.

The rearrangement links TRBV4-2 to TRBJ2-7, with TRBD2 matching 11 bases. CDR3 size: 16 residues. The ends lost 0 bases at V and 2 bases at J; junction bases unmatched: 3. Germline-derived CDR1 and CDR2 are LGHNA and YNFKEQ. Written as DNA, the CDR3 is TGTGCCAGCAGCCAAGATCCGACTAGCGGGACCTACGAGCAGTACTTC. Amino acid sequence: CASSQDPTSGTYEQYF.

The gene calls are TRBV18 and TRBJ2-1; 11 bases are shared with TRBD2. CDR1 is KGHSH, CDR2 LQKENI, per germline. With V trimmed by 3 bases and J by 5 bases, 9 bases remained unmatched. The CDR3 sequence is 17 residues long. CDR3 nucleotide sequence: TGTGCCAGCTCACCCCTAGCGGGAGGCTCGCTAGACAATGAGCAGTTCTTC. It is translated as CASSPLAGGSLDNEQFF.

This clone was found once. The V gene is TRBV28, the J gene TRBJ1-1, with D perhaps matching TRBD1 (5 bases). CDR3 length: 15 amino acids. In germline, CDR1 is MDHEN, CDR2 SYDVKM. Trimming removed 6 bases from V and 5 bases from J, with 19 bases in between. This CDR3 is CASRGQEGRGTEAFF. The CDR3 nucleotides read TGTGCCAGCAGGGGGCAGGAGGGCCGAGGGACTGAAGCTTTCTTT.

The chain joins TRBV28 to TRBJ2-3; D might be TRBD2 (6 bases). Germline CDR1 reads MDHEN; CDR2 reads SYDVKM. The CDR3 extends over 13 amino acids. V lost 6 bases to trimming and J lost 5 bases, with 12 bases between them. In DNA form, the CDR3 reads TGTGCCAGCAGGCTGACTAGTGGAGATACGCAGTATTTT. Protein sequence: CASRLTSGDTQYF.

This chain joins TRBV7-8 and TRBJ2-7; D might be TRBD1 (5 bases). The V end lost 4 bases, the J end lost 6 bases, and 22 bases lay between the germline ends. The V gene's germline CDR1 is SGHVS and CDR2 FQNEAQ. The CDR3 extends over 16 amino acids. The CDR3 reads CASSYPRTPKASEQYF. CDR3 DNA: TGTGCCAGCAGCTACCCAAGGACACCTAAAGCCTCCGAGCAGTACTTC.

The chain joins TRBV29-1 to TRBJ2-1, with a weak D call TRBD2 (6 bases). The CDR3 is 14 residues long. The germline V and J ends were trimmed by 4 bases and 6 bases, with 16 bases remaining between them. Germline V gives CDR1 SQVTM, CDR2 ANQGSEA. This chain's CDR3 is CSVVVLAGGNEQFF. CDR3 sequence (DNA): TGCAGCGTTGTGGTACTAGCCGGGGGCAATGAGCAGTTCTTC.